This TCR beta chain came from a study of cytomegalovirus exposure and HLA in healthy donors. Study results and limitations: The authors listed over 150 TCR beta chains as cytomegalovirus-associated. One later analysis, an examination of the 90 to 150 validation repertoires, found that first-cohort TCR clusters tended to co-occur in them.

Sequenced by immunoSEQ multiplex PCR; TCRdb stores in-frame clones only, minus some. This table holds approximately 150,000 clones, roughly 92% found once. In the case of this clone: Its antigen remains unknown.

Germline CDR1 reads SNHLY; CDR2 reads FYNNEI. CDR3 size: 15 residues. The J segment lost 0 bases and the V segment lost 7 bases, leaving 6 bases of the junction unmatched. The gene calls are TRBV2 and TRBJ1-1; 9 bases line up with TRBD1. Sequencing input: PBMCs. The TCR was taken from a man between 18 and 29 years old in good health and CMV-seronegative. In DNA, the CDR3 is TGTGCCAGCATCCTGGGGACAGGGTTGAACACTGAAGCTTTCTTT. This encodes CASILGTGLNTEAFF.